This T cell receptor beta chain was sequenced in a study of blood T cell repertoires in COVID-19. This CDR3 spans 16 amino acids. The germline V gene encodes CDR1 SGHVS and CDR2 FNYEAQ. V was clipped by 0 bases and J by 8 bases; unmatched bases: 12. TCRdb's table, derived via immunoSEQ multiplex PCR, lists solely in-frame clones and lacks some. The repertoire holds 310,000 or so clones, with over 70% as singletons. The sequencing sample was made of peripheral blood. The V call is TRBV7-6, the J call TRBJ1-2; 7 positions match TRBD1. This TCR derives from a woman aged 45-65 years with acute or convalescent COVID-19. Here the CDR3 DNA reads TGTGCCAGCAGCTTAGCGCTTTCAGGGGGGCTCGAAGGCTACACCTTC. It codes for CASSLALSGGLEGYTF.